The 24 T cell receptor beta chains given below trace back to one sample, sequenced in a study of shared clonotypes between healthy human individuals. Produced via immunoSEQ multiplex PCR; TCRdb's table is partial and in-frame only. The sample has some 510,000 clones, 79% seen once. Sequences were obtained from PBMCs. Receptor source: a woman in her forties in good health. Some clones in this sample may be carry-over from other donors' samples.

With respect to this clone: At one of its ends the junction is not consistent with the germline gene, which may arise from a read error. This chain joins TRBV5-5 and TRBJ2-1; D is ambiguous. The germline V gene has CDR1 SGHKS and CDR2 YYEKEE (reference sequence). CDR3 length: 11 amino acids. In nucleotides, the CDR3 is TGTGCCAGCACCTTGGGCAATGAGCAGTTCTTC. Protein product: CASTLGNEQFF.

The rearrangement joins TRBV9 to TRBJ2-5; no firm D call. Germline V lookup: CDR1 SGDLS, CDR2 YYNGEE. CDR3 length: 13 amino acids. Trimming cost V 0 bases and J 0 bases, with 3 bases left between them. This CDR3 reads CASSVAYQETQYF. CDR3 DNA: TGTGCCAGCAGCGTAGCCTACCAAGAGACCCAGTACTTC.

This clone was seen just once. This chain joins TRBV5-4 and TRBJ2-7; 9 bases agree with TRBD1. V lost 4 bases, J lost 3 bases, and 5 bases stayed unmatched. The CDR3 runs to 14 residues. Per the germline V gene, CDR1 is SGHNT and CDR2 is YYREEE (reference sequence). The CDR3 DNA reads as TGTGCCAGCAGCGAACAGGGGGCTCTCTACGAGCAGTACTTC. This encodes CASSEQGALYEQYF.

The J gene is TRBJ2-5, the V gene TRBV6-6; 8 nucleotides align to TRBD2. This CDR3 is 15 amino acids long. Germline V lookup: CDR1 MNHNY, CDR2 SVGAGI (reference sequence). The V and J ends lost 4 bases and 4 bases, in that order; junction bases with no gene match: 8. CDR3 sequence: CASSSRAGGGETQYF. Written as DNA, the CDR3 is TGTGCCAGCAGTTCCAGGGCGGGAGGAGGAGAGACCCAGTACTTC.

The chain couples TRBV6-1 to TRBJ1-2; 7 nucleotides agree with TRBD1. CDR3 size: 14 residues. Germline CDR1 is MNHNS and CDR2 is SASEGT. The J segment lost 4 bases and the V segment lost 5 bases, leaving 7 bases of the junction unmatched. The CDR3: CASSPGTAFYGYTF. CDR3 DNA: TGTGCCAGCAGTCCCGGGACAGCTTTCTATGGCTACACCTTC.

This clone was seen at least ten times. This chain's CDR3 is CASSLYSGTDTQYF. In DNA form, the CDR3 reads TGTGCCAGCAGCTTATATTCCGGCACAGATACGCAGTATTTT. The chain joins TRBV11-2 to TRBJ2-3; D is unclear. The CDR3 spans 14 residues. Trimming shortened V by 2 bases and J by 1 base, and 7 bases separated the two germline ends. Germline CDR1 and CDR2: SGHAT and FQNNGV.

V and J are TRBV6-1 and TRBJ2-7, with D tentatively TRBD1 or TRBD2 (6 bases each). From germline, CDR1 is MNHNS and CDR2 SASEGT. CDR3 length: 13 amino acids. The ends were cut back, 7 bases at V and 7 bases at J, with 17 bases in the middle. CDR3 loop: CASTNREAREQYF. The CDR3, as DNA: TGTGCCAGCACCAACAGGGAGGCTAGGGAGCAGTACTTC.

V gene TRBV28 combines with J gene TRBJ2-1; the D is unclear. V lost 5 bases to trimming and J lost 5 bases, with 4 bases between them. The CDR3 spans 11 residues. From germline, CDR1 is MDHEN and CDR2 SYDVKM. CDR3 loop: CASSANNEQFF. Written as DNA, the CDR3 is TGTGCCAGCAGTGCGAACAATGAGCAGTTCTTC.

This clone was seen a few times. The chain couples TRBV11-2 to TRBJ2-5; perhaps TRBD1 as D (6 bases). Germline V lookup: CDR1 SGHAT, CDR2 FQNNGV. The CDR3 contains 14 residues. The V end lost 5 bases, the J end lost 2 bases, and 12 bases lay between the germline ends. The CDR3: CASSPRGYQETQYF. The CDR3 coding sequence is TGTGCCAGCAGCCCCAGGGGTTATCAAGAGACCCAGTACTTC.

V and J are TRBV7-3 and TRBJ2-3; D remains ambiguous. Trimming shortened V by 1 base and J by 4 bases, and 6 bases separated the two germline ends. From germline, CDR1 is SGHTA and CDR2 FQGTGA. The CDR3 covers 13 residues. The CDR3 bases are TGTGCCAGCAGCTTAATAGGAGCAGATACGCAGTATTTT. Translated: CASSLIGADTQYF. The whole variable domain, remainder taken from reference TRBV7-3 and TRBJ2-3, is GAGVSQTPSNKVTEKGKYVELRCDPISGHTALYWYRQSLGQGPEFLIYFQGTGAADDSGLPNDRFFAVRPEGSVSTLKIQRTERGDSAVYLCASSLIGADTQYFGPGTRLTVL.

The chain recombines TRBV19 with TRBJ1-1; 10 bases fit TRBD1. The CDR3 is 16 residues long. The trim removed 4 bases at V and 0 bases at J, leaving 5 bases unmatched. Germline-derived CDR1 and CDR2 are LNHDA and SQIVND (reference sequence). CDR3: CASSRAGTGVNTEAFF. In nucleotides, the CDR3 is TGTGCCAGTAGTAGAGCCGGGACAGGGGTGAACACTGAAGCTTTCTTT. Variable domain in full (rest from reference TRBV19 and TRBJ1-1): DGGITQSPKYLFRKEGQNVTLSCEQNLNHDAMYWYRQDPGQGLRLIYYSQIVNDFQKGDIAEGYSVSREKKESFPLTVTSAQKNPTAFYLCASSRAGTGVNTEAFFGQGTRLTVV.

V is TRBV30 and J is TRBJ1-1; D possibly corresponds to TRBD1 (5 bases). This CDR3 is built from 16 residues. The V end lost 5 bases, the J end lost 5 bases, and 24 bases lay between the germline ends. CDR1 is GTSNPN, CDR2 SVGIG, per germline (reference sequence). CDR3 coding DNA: TGTGCCTGGTCCATGGGGCTGCTTAGTACGGAGACTGAAGCTTTCTTT. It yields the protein CAWSMGLLSTETEAFF.

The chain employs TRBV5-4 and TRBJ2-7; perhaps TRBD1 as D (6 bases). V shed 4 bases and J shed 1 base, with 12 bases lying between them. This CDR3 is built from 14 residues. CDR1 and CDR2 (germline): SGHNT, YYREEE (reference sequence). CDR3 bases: TGTGCCAGCAGCCCTAACAGGGTTTCCTACGAGCAGTACTTC. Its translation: CASSPNRVSYEQYF.

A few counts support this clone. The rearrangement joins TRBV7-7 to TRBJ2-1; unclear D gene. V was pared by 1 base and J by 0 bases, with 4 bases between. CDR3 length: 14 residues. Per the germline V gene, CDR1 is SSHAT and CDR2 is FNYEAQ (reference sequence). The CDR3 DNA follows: TGTGCCAGCAGCTTAGGCGCCTCCTACAATGAGCAGTTCTTC. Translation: CASSLGASYNEQFF.

CDR3 amino acids: CASTPGRLAGAGTDTQYF. Here the CDR3 DNA reads TGTGCCAGCACCCCCGGTAGACTAGCGGGAGCTGGCACAGATACGCAGTATTTT. The chain employs TRBV2 and TRBJ2-3; 12 positions agree with TRBD2. CDR3 length: 18 residues. The V gene's germline CDR1 is SNHLY and CDR2 FYNNEI. With V trimmed by 7 bases and J by 1 base, 12 bases remained unmatched.

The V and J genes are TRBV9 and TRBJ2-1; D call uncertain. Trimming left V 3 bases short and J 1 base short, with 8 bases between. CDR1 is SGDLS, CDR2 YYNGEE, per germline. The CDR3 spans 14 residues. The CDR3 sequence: CASSGTSSYNEQFF. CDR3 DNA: TGTGCCAGCAGCGGTACGAGTTCCTACAATGAGCAGTTCTTC.

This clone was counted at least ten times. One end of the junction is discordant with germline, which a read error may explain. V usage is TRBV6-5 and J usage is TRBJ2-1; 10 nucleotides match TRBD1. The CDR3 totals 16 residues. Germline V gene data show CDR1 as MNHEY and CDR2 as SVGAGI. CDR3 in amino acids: CASSYSGTGVSNEQFF. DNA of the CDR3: TGTGCCAGCAGCTACTCCGGGACAGGGGTATCGAATGAGCAGTTCTTC.

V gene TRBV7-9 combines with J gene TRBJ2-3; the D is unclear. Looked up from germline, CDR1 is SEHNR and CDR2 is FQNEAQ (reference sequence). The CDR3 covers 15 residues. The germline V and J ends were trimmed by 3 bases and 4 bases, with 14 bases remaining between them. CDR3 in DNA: TGTGCCAGCAGCTTGAGTTCCGGTCGGGCAGATACGCAGTATTTT. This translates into CASSLSSGRADTQYF.

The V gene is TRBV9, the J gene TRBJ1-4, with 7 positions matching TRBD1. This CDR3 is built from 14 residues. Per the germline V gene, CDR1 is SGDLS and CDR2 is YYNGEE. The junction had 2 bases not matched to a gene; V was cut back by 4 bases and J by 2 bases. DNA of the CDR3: TGTGCCAGCAGCAAACAGGGGACTAATGAAAAACTGTTTTTT. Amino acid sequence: CASSKQGTNEKLFF. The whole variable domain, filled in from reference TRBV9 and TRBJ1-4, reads DSGVTQTPKHLITATGQRVTLRCSPRSGDLSVYWYQQSLDQGLQFLIQYYNGEERAKGNILERFSAQQFPDLHSELNLSSLELGDSALYFCASSKQGTNEKLFFGSGTQLSVL.

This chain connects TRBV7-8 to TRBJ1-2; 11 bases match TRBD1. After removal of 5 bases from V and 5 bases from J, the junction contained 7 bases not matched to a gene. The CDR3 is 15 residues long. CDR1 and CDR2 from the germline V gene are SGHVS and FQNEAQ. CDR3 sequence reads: CASSPGTGGPYGYTF. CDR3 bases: TGTGCCAGCAGCCCAGGGACAGGGGGGCCTTATGGCTACACCTTC.

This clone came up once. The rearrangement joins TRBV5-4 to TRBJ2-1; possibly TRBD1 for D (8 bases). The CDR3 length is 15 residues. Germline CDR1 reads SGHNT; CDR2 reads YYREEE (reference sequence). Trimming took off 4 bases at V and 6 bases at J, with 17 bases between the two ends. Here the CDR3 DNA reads TGTGCCAGCAGCCCACAGGGGGGCGGGAGCAATGAGCAGTTCTTC. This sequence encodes CASSPQGGGSNEQFF.

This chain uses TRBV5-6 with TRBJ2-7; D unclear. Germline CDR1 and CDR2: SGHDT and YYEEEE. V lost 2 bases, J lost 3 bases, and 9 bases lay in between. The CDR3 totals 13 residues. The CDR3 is CASSLPHDYEQYF. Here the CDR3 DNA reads TGTGCCAGCAGCTTACCCCATGACTACGAGCAGTACTTC.

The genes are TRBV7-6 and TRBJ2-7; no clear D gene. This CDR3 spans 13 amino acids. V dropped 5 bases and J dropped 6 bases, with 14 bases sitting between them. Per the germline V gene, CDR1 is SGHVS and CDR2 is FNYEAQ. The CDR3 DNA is TGTGCCAGCAGCCTTGTTGACCGGCCCGAGCAGTACTTC. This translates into CASSLVDRPEQYF. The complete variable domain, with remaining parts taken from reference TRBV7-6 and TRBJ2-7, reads GAGVSQSPRYKVTKRGQDVALRCDPISGHVSLYWYRQALGQGPEFLTYFNYEAQQDKSGLPNDRFSAERPEGSISTLTIQRTEQRDSAMYRCASSLVDRPEQYFGPGTRLTVT.

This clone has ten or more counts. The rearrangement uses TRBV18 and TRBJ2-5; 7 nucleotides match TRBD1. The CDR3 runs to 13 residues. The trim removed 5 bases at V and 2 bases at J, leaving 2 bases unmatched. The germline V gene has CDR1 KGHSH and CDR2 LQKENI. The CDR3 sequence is CASSLQGQETQYF. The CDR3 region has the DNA TGTGCCAGCTCATTACAGGGGCAAGAGACCCAGTACTTC.